This entry concerns a single TCR beta chain. Its antigen is still unknown. A junction boundary mismatches the germline segment, possibly from a read error. This record belongs to a study of cytomegalovirus exposure and HLA in healthy donors (dated by TCRdb to about 2017). As for the study more broadly: An earlier analysis of fewer than 750 of the donors reported 250 to 350 Gb of sequence data and roughly 120 million unique TCR beta sequences obtained from approximately 180 million T cells. Roughly 300 gigabases of sequencing data and around 88 million unique TCR sequences made up an early release that covered 640 HLA-typed donors. Of the 398 genotyped donors, 65% to 90% fell in the genetic ancestry cluster associated with self-reported Caucasian donors. The aim of the study was to test whether cataloging public T cell receptors could identify signatures of past pathogen exposure. The T cell repertoires of about 700 subjects were profiled by immunosequencing and related to cytomegalovirus serostatus. In addition to the first cohort of hundreds of subjects, a separate validation cohort of approximately 130 different subjects was used. The study combined high-throughput TCR immunosequencing, statistical association of individual TCRs with disease status, and machine learning to predict cytomegalovirus infection status. To study patterns of TCR occurrence, a later analysis re-analyzed previously published TCR beta repertoires from 650 to 750 donors and added high-resolution HLA genotyping. In the later analysis, no new phenotypic data were used to find candidate immune exposures; instead, reliance was placed on TCR beta sequences and their occurrence across donors. In an earlier analysis of roughly 580 of the donors, high-throughput TCR beta sequencing was used to judge whether each TCR beta V gene segment behaved as functional or pseudogenic. Alongside the repertoire data, information on donor age, sex, ethnicity and CMV serostatus was compiled. A later genetic analysis used genome-wide SNP genotypes for about 55% of the 666 donors, treating that subset as a discovery cohort. All discovery cohort repertoires had been generated on a single sequencing platform. Both class I and class II loci were covered by HLA typing, at four-digit resolution. Typing coverage varied by locus: about 629-640 donors for A, B, C, DRB1 and DQB1; about 520 for DQA1; 600 to 610 for DPA1; approximately 450 for DPB1. Several DR-DQ haplotypes were handled as single units for association and clustering because linkage in the cohort was strong. On average, around 240,000 unique TCR beta nucleotide sequences were sequenced per donor among a few hundred genotyped donors of the cohort, with roughly 18% of those sequences being non-productive.

CDR1 SSHAT and CDR2 FNYEAQ are derived from the germline V gene (reference sequence). The CDR3 runs 15 residues from the cysteine to the phenylalanine. The read is trimmed to its CDR3 DNA, 45 bases read in frame from base 1. Receptors were amplified or captured by the immunoSEQ multiplex PCR assay. The multiplex PCR relied on a mix of 60 forward primers for TCR Vbeta segments and 13 reverse primers for TCR Jbeta segments. The CDR3 region of rearranged TCR beta genes was amplified from genomic DNA by a multiplex PCR assay. On the Illumina HiSeq System, the amplified TCR beta libraries were sequenced as 87-base-pair reads. The paper's processing steps were these. A later analysis tallied 80 million to 95 million unique TCR beta chains across the 666 repertoires, and about 10 million of those chains were shared by two or more donors. Raw reads were error-corrected and collapsed into unique sequences by a nearest-neighbor algorithm in which closely related sequences were merged to remove PCR and sequencing errors. To assign V, D and J gene segments, CDR3 sequences were aligned to IMGT reference sequences. For a sequence to be retained, a match of at least six nucleotides to both a V gene segment and a J gene segment was required. A rearrangement was called productive if the CDR3 had no stop codons and remained in frame with V and J, and every other rearrangement was called non-productive. Following IMGT convention, CDR3 was defined as the stretch from the second conserved V-encoded cysteine up to the conserved J-encoded phenylalanine. Sequences without an unambiguous match to a single V gene segment were excluded from the earlier analysis of 587 of the donors. In an earlier analysis of around 590 of the donors, a V segment was called functional when productive rearrangements were above 56.7%, and segregating when the standard deviation between donors exceeded 5%. To diagnose cytomegalovirus status from the catalog of TCR beta chain sequences, a statistical classification framework was built. In a later analysis, V and J genes were assigned by comparing TCR nucleotide sequences against IMGT/GENE-DB human TR gene sequences. The TCRdist pipeline was used in a later analysis to assign CDR3 sequences and most-parsimonious VDJ recombination scenarios. A later analysis defined each TCR beta chain by its CDR3 amino acid sequence plus V-gene family, and excluded reads lacking a unique V-gene family. A later analysis removed 592 highly shared, low-generation-probability nucleotide sequences to deal with suspected cross-contamination and a sequencing artifact. A later analysis calculated a clonal expansion index for each public chain from normalized within-repertoire ranks of inferred template counts. In a later analysis, generation probabilities were computed using a VDJ recombination model fitted to out-of-frame rearrangements, and the results were checked against IGoR. In a later analysis, TCR-TCR, TCR-HLA and TCR-CMV co-occurrence was scored with hypergeometric tests, and a repertoire-size bias correction was applied to TCR pairs. A later analysis estimated false discovery rates by permuting HLA or CMV assignments 20 times. In a later analysis, co-occurring TCRs were grouped using DBSCAN, with TCRdist sequence similarity added in when clustering inside HLA-allele-positive subsets. For co-occurrence clustering, repertoires with fewer than 30,000 or more than 120,000 public chains were excluded, along with roughly 5 repertoires with anomalous nucleotide sharing. Here the immuneACCESS table is served through TCRdb, limited to in-frame sequences with V and J called. Missing clones are a known gap in these copies; in checked studies unresolved V genes cover under half, and the rest lacks a known reason. The D gene and trimming were derived from the DNA, and the V and J assignments and clone size from that table. The sample contains about 81,000 clones, around four fifths of them found a single time. The ten largest account for 3% of the sample.

In total, over 600 healthy bone marrow donors made up the cohort. All cohort members were sampled while nominally healthy, although unrecorded immune exposures were likely present. The donor was CMV seropositive and was included in the group of about 290 seropositive cohort members. Every donor gave a peripheral blood sample, and the peripheral blood mononuclear cells from that sample were used for TCR beta sequencing. The Qiagen DNeasy Blood Extraction Kit was used to extract genomic DNA from the blood cell samples. General study outcomes and caveats: When HLA alleles, especially DR and DQ, strongly co-occurred, attributing TCR associations to individual alleles was difficult. Because HLA typing was unavailable for some donors at each locus, only the typed subset was used in association tests. CMV serostatus was the only immune exposure information available for the cohort. In both the original and validation cohorts, the classifier was reported to diagnose cytomegalovirus status with high specificity and sensitivity. Compared with the 666-donor mean, donors in an Asian-associated ancestry cluster had fewer N-insertions in productive TCRs, according to a later genetic analysis. A total of roughly 160 TCR beta chains were listed by the study as associated with cytomegalovirus. In a later analysis, HLA-associated TCR beta chains showed more clonal expansion and lower generation probabilities than non-associated chains that were equally common. Sequencing depth was assumed to be roughly uniform across donors in the presence/absence analyses, though that assumption may not hold. A few of the identified cytomegalovirus-associated TCR beta chains were confirmed in vitro to be specific for cytomegalovirus antigens. Broadly in line with IMGT annotations, most TCR beta V segments showed up in productive rearrangements about 87% or about 30% of the time in an earlier analysis of roughly 590 of the donors. In a later genetic analysis, a missense DCLRE1C variant was associated with V-gene and J-gene trimming of TCR beta chains, and the association was replicated in an independent cohort. Correlated functional status among segregating V segments might reflect linkage disequilibrium, but an unknown experimental factor could not be ruled out. Only TCR beta chains were sequenced in this cohort, and the absence of alpha or paired-chain data limited detectable features. A later analysis found that TCR association rates varied across HLA loci, with DRB1 alleles showing the most associated TCRs and HLA-C alleles the fewest. In a later analysis, around 15,000 TCR beta sequences were associated with specific HLA alleles at a false discovery rate of 0.05. The 87-base-pair reads could not distinguish some IMGT-functional V segments, including TRBV6-2 and TRBV6-3, so those segments were excluded. Across donors, most TCR sequences were observed very rarely, whereas some public TCRs were present in many individuals. A further reported finding was that TCR beta sequences accurately predicted the HLA-A and HLA-B alleles for most subjects in the first cohort. According to the authors, the approach could potentially be generalized to other disease states and immunological phenotypes. A later analysis reported that several top co-occurrence clusters appeared linked to parvovirus B19, influenza, CMV and Epstein-Barr virus. The sequencing pipeline was judged likely to have produced a cluster of highly shared sequence variants as a technical artifact. Because counts were too low, about 15 rarely observed V segments, including chromosome 9 orphons, were left out of the earlier analysis of over 550 of the donors. In a later analysis, most CMV-associated TCR beta chains were found to appear HLA-restricted, with HLA associations seemingly driven largely by CMV exposure.

The V and J genes are TRBV7-7 and TRBJ2-2; TRBD1 is perhaps the D gene, given 5 matching bases. The sample consisted of PBMCs. The TCR was taken from a man between 50 and 59 years old in good health and CMV-seropositive. The sequence in DNA is TGTGCTAGCAGCCCTGGGGCAGGGTCGGCCGGGGAGCTGTTTTTT. Its protein reads: CASSPGAGSAGELFF. When the CDR3 is completed using the reference TRBV7-7 and TRBJ2-2 genes on either side, the full variable domain is GAGVSQSPRYKVTKRGQDVTLRCDPISSHATLYWYQQALGQGPEFLTYFNYEAQPDKSGLPSDRFSAERPEGSISTLTIQRTEQRDSAMYRCASSPGAGSAGELFFGEGSRLTVL.